This T cell receptor beta chain emerged from a study of cytomegalovirus exposure and HLA in healthy donors. Findings and caveats of the study: In a later analysis, TCR association rates varied by HLA locus: DRB1 most, HLA-C fewest. It emerged from a later analysis that several of the most significant clusters appeared to be linked to common viral pathogens. It was assumed in the presence/absence analyses that sequencing depth was roughly uniform across donors. The CMV antigen specificity of a few CMV-associated chains was confirmed through in vitro analysis.

Comments on this clone: No antigen is known for it.

Primers for the PCR totalled 60 Vbeta and 13 Jbeta. TCRdb keeps only in-frame clones here, not all; method: immunoSEQ multiplex PCR. Here the sample spans 110,000 to 150,000 clones, about 75% being singletons. Germline values: CDR1 SGHAT, CDR2 FQNNGV. V gave up 5 bases and J gave up 5 bases; unmatched junction bases: 3. The CDR3 is 13 amino acids. The TCR sequence derives from a woman in her thirties in good health and CMV-seronegative. Sequenced input: PBMCs. J is TRBJ1-5 and V is TRBV11-2; 7 bases are shared with TRBD1. The CDR3 sequence: CASSATGDQPQHF. The CDR3 nucleotides read TGTGCCAGCAGCGCCACAGGGGATCAGCCCCAGCATTTT.